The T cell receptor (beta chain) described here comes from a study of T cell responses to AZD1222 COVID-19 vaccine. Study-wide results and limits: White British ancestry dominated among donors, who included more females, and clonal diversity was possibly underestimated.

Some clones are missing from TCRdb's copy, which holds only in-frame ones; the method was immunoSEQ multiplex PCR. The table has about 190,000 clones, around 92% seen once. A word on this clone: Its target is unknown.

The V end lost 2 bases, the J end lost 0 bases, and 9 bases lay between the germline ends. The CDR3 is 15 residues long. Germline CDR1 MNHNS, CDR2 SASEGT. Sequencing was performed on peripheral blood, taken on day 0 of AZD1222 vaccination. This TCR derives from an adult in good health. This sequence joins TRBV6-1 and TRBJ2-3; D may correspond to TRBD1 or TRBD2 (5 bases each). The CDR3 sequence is CASSETRDSTDTQYF. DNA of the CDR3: TGTGCCAGCAGTGAAACCAGGGACAGCACAGATACGCAGTATTTT.